What follows describes a single T cell receptor beta chain. Its antigen is not known. These data originate in a study of T cells in Graves' hyperthyroidism and ophthalmopathy. Cells are PBMCs isolated from 9 to 10 ml of fresh blood. V was clipped by 5 bases and J by 0 bases, with 16 bases between them. CDR3 length equals 16 residues. Germline V gene data show CDR1 as MNHEY and CDR2 as SVGAGI. Study-level results: Using 13 V-J features, a model discriminated ophthalmopathy from stable hyperthyroidism.

RNA transcripts yielded amplified TCR beta CDR3 regions. HTBI primers were the set used in a first-round RT-PCR of the TCR CDR3. TCRdb analysed the multiplex PCR reads with MiXCR anew, one entry per CDR3 protein. The sample has hundreds of thousands of distinct CDR3 sequences, almost 25% seen once. Sequenced material: blood. The sequence derives from a woman between 35 and 50 years old with Graves' ophthalmopathy. The chain links TRBV6-5 to TRBJ1-2; no clear D. CDR3 coding DNA: TGTGCCAGCAGTCACCGGGGAGGACCAGCTAACTATGGCTACACCTTC. This encodes CASSHRGGPANYGYTF.